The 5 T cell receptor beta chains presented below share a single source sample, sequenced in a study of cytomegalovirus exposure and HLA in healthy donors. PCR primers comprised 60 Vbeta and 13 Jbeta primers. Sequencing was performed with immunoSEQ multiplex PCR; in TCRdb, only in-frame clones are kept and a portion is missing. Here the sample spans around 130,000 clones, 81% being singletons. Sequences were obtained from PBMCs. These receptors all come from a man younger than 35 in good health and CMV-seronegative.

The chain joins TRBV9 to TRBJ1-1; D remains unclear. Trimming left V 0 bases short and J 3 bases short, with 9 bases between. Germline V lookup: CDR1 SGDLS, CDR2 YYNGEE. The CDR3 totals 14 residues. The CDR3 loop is CASSVGGGYTEAFF. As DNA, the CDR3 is TGTGCCAGCAGCGTAGGGGGAGGCTACACTGAAGCTTTCTTT.

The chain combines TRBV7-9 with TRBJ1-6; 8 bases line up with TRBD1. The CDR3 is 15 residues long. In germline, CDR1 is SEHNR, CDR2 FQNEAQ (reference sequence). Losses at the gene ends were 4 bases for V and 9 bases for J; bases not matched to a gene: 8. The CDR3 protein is CASSSAGTGSSPLHF. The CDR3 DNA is TGTGCCAGCAGCTCCGCCGGGACAGGTAGTTCACCCCTCCACTTT.

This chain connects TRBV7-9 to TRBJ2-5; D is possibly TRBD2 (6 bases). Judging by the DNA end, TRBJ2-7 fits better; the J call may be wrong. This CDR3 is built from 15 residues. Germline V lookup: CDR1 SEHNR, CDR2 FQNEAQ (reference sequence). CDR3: CASSSRDSRRGEQYF. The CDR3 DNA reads TGTGCCAGCAGCTCCAGGGACTCCCGGAGGGGCGAGCAGTACTTC.

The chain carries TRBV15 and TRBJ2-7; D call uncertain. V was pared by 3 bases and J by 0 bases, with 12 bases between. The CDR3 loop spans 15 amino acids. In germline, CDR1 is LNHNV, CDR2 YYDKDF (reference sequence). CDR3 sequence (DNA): TGTGCCACCAGCAGCGCCGGGTCCAACTCCTACGAGCAGTACTTC. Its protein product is CATSSAGSNSYEQYF.

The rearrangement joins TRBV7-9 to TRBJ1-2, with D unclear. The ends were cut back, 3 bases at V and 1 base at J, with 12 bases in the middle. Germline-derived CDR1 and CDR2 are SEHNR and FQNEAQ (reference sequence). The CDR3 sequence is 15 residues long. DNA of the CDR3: TGTGCCAGCAGCTTGGGCACAGATGTTAACTATGGCTACACCTTC. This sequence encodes CASSLGTDVNYGYTF.